This entry lists 30 T cell receptor beta chains sequenced from one sample in a study of neurological immune-mediated disorders. TCRdb called the 5' RACE reads again in MiXCR, with one record for every CDR3 protein. The sample holds approximately 50,000 distinct CDR3 sequences; roughly 3.5% are singletons and the top ten take 1.6%. The sample taken for sequencing was PBMCs. Receptors originate from a man aged 25 to 40 with multiple sclerosis.

This clonotype was observed many times. The V gene is TRBV20-1, the J gene TRBJ1-3; D remains unclear. This CDR3 comprises 19 residues. The V and J ends lost 0 bases and 2 bases respectively, with 23 bases between them. Germline V gives CDR1 DFQATT, CDR2 SNEGSKA (reference sequence). The CDR3 spells CSARDVWAQSTATGNTIYF. The CDR3 DNA is TGCAGTGCTAGAGATGTCTGGGCCCAGAGTACAGCCACTGGAAACACCATATATTTT.

This clonotype was observed many times. This chain uses TRBV20-1 with TRBJ2-1; 10 nucleotides match TRBD2. The germline V gene encodes CDR1 DFQATT and CDR2 SNEGSKA (reference sequence). J was trimmed by 2 bases and V by 6 bases; bases with no gene match: 13. This CDR3 region has 17 residues. The DNA of the CDR3 is TGCAGTGCGAAGACCCTAGCGGGGGCATGGACCTACAATGAGCAGTTCTTC. It encodes CSAKTLAGAWTYNEQFF.

In the case of this clonotype: A junction boundary mismatches the germline segment, possibly from a read error. The chain links TRBV6-6 to TRBJ1-6, with a tentative D call TRBD1 (5 bases). Looked up from germline, CDR1 is MNHNY and CDR2 is SVGAGI (reference sequence). The CDR3 runs 13 residues. CDR3 sequence: CATGAPGNSPLNF. In nucleotides, the CDR3 is TGTGCCACCGGGGCCCCGGGGAATTCACCCCTCAACTTT.

Regarding this clonotype: The junction and the germline gene differ at one end; a read error may be behind it. The chain uses TRBV20-1 and TRBJ2-1; 8 bases match TRBD2. This CDR3 is 17 amino acids long. Germline lookup yields CDR1 DFQATT and CDR2 SNEGSKA (reference sequence). This chain's CDR3 is CSARVPLGLAGYNEQLF. The DNA of the CDR3 is TGCAGTGCTAGAGTCCCCCTAGGACTAGCAGGGTACAATGAGCAGCTCTTC.

This clonotype was found a few times. Without the conserved terminal phenylalanine or tryptophan, this CDR3 likely stems from a read error. The chain is built from TRBV12-3 or TRBV12-4 and TRBJ2-7; perhaps TRBD2 as D (5 bases). V was cut by 3 bases and J by 0 bases, with 6 bases left in between. The CDR3 runs to 13 residues. The CDR3 loop reads CASSFAGSYEQYN. As DNA, the CDR3 is TGTGCCAGCAGTTTTGCGGGCTCCTACGAGCAGTACAAC.

This clonotype was seen repeatedly, ten times or more. CDR3: CASSLKEGGDEQYF. The CDR3, as DNA: TGCGCCAGCAGCTTGAAGGAAGGAGGGGACGAGCAGTACTTC. V and J are TRBV5-1 and TRBJ2-7; D may be TRBD2 (6 bases). V lost 1 base and J lost 5, with 13 bases in between. The CDR3 sequence is 14 residues long. Germline CDR1 SGHRS, CDR2 YFSETQ.

This clonotype was observed at least ten times. The chain combines TRBV18 with TRBJ2-6; D is unresolved. Germline CDR1 reads KGHSH; CDR2 reads LQKENI. Trimming pared 3 bases from V and 0 bases from J, leaving 6 bases between. This CDR3 contains 15 residues. The CDR3 reads CASSPSTSGANVLTF. The CDR3 DNA reads as TGTGCCAGCTCACCCTCGACCTCTGGGGCCAACGTCCTGACTTTC.

Concerning this clonotype: Since the CDR3 does not end with the conserved phenylalanine or tryptophan, this likely comes from a read error. V and J are TRBV20-1 and TRBJ1-2, with D possibly TRBD1 on 6 matching bases. The length of the CDR3 is 14 residues. Germline V CDR1 and CDR2: DFQATT, SNEGSKA (reference sequence). V lost 1 base, J lost 8 bases, and 17 bases lay in between. The CDR3, as DNA: TGCAGTGCTAGAGGCCAGACGGGGGCGAAGGGCTACACCAAC. Its protein product is CSARGQTGAKGYTN.

This clonotype was counted a few times. The V gene is TRBV2, the J gene TRBJ2-5; D is uncertain. Germline values: CDR1 SNHLY, CDR2 FYNNEI. The CDR3 has 14 residues. V was trimmed by 6 bases and J by 2 bases, leaving 13 bases between them. The CDR3, as DNA: TGTGCCAGCAGGCCCGAGCTCCGTCAAGAGACCCAGTACTTC. It yields the protein CASRPELRQETQYF.

Turning to this clonotype: One base away lies a much larger clone, so this may be a sequencing read error. This sequence joins TRBV7-8 and TRBJ2-6; a weak D match, TRBD1 (5 bases). The CDR3 consists of 19 residues. The germline gives CDR1 SGHVS, CDR2 FQNEAQ. CDR3: CASSLNGRVLNSGAKVLTF. Here the CDR3 DNA reads TGTGCCAGCAGCTTAAATGGGCGAGTTCTTAACTCTGGGGCCAAAGTCCTGACTTTC.

Many counts were recorded for this clonotype. The chain uses TRBV6-5 and TRBJ1-2; no clear D gene. In germline, CDR1 is MNHEY, CDR2 SVGAGI. The ends were cut back, 1 base at V and 5 bases at J, with 17 bases in the middle. This CDR3 comprises 16 residues. The CDR3 sequence is CASSYFERGGKYGYTF. CDR3 bases: TGTGCCAGCAGTTACTTCGAAAGAGGAGGGAAATATGGCTACACCTTC.

This clonotype was seen ten or more times. The chain recombines TRBV10-3 with TRBJ2-1; D not certain. Germline CDR1 and CDR2: ENHRY and SYGVKD. V was clipped by 3 bases and J by 8 bases, with 8 bases between them. The CDR3 length is 12 residues. CDR3 loop: CAISDFWDEQFF. In nucleotides, the CDR3 is TGTGCCATCAGTGATTTTTGGGATGAGCAGTTCTTC.

This clonotype appeared many times. CDR3 loop: CASSPAGFADEKLFF. CDR3 bases: TGCGCCAGCAGCCCCGCAGGGTTTGCGGATGAAAAACTGTTTTTT. V is TRBV5-1 and J is TRBJ1-4; perhaps TRBD1 as D (5 bases). Trimming left V 4 bases short and J 6 bases short, with 16 bases between. The CDR3 has 15 residues. Germline assignment: CDR1 SGHRS and CDR2 YFSETQ.

This clonotype was seen repeatedly, ten times or more. The chain joins TRBV7-2 to TRBJ1-5; perhaps TRBD1 as D (5 bases). With 0 bases removed from V and 1 base from J, the gap between germline ends came to 7 bases. CDR1 is SGHTA and CDR2 is FQGNSA in the germline V gene. The CDR3 length is 15 residues. The CDR3, as DNA: TGTGCCAGCAGCTTAGCAGCAGGGAGCAATCAGCCCCAGCATTTT. Its translation: CASSLAAGSNQPQHF.

This clonotype was found many times. The CDR3 protein is CSAPLGYEQYF. As DNA, the CDR3 is TGCAGTGCTCCATTGGGGTACGAGCAGTACTTC. The chain employs TRBV20-1 and TRBJ2-7; D gene unclear. The V and J ends lost 5 bases and 4 bases respectively, with 9 bases between them. In germline, CDR1 is DFQATT, CDR2 SNEGSKA (reference sequence). CDR3 length equals 11 residues.

In this sample, this clonotype turned up many times. This rearrangement joins TRBV10-3 to TRBJ1-1; TRBD1 matches at 7 bases. The germline CDR1 and CDR2 sequences are ENHRY and SYGVKD. The CDR3 contains 14 residues. Trimming cost V 2 bases and J 4 bases; bases outside gene matches: 4. CDR3 DNA sequence: TGTGCCATCAGTGAGCCGGGACAGACCACTGAAGCTTTCTTT. Translation: CAISEPGQTTEAFF.

This clonotype showed up many times. The chain links TRBV3-1 to TRBJ1-2, with D unresolved. The V gene's germline CDR1 is LGHDT and CDR2 YNNKEL (reference sequence). This CDR3 is built from 14 residues. Between the trimmed V and J ends, which lost 1 base and 6 bases, there was a span of 12 bases. The DNA of the CDR3 is TGTGCCAGCAGCCAAGTTTCGGGGTCGGATGGCTACACCTTC. Translated, it gives CASSQVSGSDGYTF.

This clonotype was counted at least ten times. V usage is TRBV10-3 and J usage is TRBJ1-1, with D unresolved. V shed 6 bases and J shed 1 base, with 9 bases lying between them. Germline CDR1 is ENHRY and CDR2 is SYGVKD. The length of the CDR3 is 13 residues. The DNA of the CDR3 is TGTGCCATCAGGCCCGGTGAGAACACTGAAGCTTTCTTT. It encodes CAIRPGENTEAFF.

CDR3 protein: CASSNGQPNEQFF. CDR3 nucleotide sequence: TGTGCCAGCAGCAACGGGCAACCAAATGAGCAGTTCTTC. The V call is TRBV7-3, the J call TRBJ2-1; D unresolved. CDR3 length: 13 amino acids. Trimming shortened V by 5 bases and J by 7 bases, and 12 bases separated the two germline ends. Per the germline V gene, CDR1 is SGHTA and CDR2 is FQGTGA.

This clonotype has at least ten counts. The chain joins TRBV27 to TRBJ1-2; D is unclear. The CDR3 has 15 amino acids. V gave up 3 bases and J gave up 4 bases, with 15 bases separating them. Per germline, CDR1 MNHEY and CDR2 SMNVEV (reference sequence). The DNA of the CDR3 is TGTGCCAGCAGTTTGTCGCACACATCCCTCTATGGCTACACCTTC. This codes for CASSLSHTSLYGYTF.

This clonotype was recorded at least ten times. The V call is TRBV12-3 or TRBV12-4, the J call TRBJ2-1; 10 nucleotides align to TRBD2. V lost 6 bases to trimming and J lost 8 bases; unmatched junction nucleotides: 10. This CDR3 region has 15 residues. The CDR3 region is CASSSPSGGIDEQFF. CDR3 DNA: TGTGCCAGCAGCTCACCTAGCGGGGGTATTGATGAGCAGTTCTTC.

This clonotype was observed at least ten times. The CDR3 is CASSLGRHPYEQYF. CDR3 nucleotides: TGTGCCAGCAGCTTAGGCCGACACCCCTACGAGCAGTACTTC. The chain employs TRBV11-2 and TRBJ2-7; D is ambiguous. From germline, CDR1 is SGHAT and CDR2 FQNNGV. Trimming removed 1 base at V and 2 bases at J, with 9 bases between. The CDR3 is 14 amino acids.

This clonotype came up many times. This rearrangement joins TRBV5-1 to TRBJ2-1; D perhaps matches TRBD2 (5 bases). Germline V gives CDR1 SGHRS, CDR2 YFSETQ. The V end was cut by 0 bases, the J end by 8 bases, with 12 bases between. The CDR3 length is 14 residues. CDR3 DNA sequence: TGCGCCAGCAGCTTGGAGCGGCGTTTTGATGAGCAGTTCTTC. Translated: CASSLERRFDEQFF. Combining the CDR3 with reference TRBV5-1 and TRBJ2-1 gives the whole variable domain KAGVTQTPRYLIKTRGQQVTLSCSPISGHRSVSWYQQTPGQGLQFLFEYFSETQRNKGNFPGRFSGRQFSNSRSEMNVSTLELGDSALYLCASSLERRFDEQFFGPGTRLTVL.

This clonotype has ten or more counts. The chain carries TRBV7-2 and TRBJ1-2; D is ambiguous. V was pared by 1 base and J by 8 bases, with 17 bases between. The CDR3 loop spans 15 amino acids. From germline, CDR1 is SGHTA and CDR2 FQGNSA. The CDR3: CASSLVRVVLGGYTF. CDR3 DNA: TGTGCCAGCAGCTTAGTACGGGTAGTGTTGGGAGGCTACACCTTC.

A few counts support this clonotype. The chain carries TRBV18 and TRBJ1-1; D gene uncertain. The germline CDR1 and CDR2 sequences are KGHSH and LQKENI. Trimming shortened V by 1 base and J by 0 bases, and 6 bases separated the two germline ends. This CDR3 is built from 14 residues. In DNA, the CDR3 is TGTGCCAGCTCACCACAGGGATTGAACACTGAAGCTTTCTTT. It encodes CASSPQGLNTEAFF.

This clonotype has a handful of counts. The conserved final phenylalanine or tryptophan is absent from the CDR3, which likely points to a read error. The chain is built from TRBV25-1 and TRBJ2-7, with D perhaps being TRBD1 or TRBD2 (5 bases each). Germline V lookup: CDR1 MGHDK, CDR2 SYGVNS. The length of the CDR3 is 15 residues. Trimming cost V 2 bases and J 0 bases, with 11 bases left between them. CDR3 DNA sequence: TGTGCCAGCAGTGAACCGGGACCGACCTCCTACGAGCAGTACTGC. This gives the protein CASSEPGPTSYEQYC.

This clonotype was observed at least ten times. CDR3 in amino acids: CASSLTGGYNEQFF. The DNA for the CDR3 is TGTGCCAGCAGTTTAACAGGAGGGTACAATGAGCAGTTCTTC. The chain has TRBV12-3 or TRBV12-4 and TRBJ2-1; TRBD2 might be the D (6 bases). The length of the CDR3 is 14 residues. Trimming pared 2 bases from V and 4 bases from J, leaving 9 bases between.

This clonotype was recorded at least ten times. This chain uses TRBV12-3 or TRBV12-4 with TRBJ1-2; D possibly corresponds to TRBD1 (6 bases). With 4 bases removed from V and 4 bases from J, the gap between germline ends came to 16 bases. CDR3 size: 15 residues. The DNA for the CDR3 is TGTGCCAGCAGTTCTTCAGGGGTCCGCCTCTATGGCTACACCTTC. Translating gives CASSSSGVRLYGYTF.

This clonotype came up many times. The chain carries TRBV28 and TRBJ2-7; D gene unclear. V was pared by 7 bases and J by 4 bases, with 17 bases between. The CDR3 length is 14 residues. Looked up from germline, CDR1 is MDHEN and CDR2 is SYDVKM. The CDR3 sequence: CASKYLGNSYEQYF. The CDR3 DNA is TGTGCCAGCAAGTACCTAGGGAACTCTTACGAGCAGTACTTC.

This clonotype was seen repeatedly, ten times or more. This chain joins TRBV7-6 and TRBJ2-1, with 8 positions matching TRBD2. Germline-derived CDR1 and CDR2 are SGHVS and FNYEAQ. The CDR3 has 16 residues. V lost 6 bases and J lost 5; bases outside the gene matches: 12. The CDR3 here is CASSITGLAGDNEQFF. The CDR3 DNA is TGTGCCAGCAGTATTACTGGACTAGCAGGGGACAATGAGCAGTTCTTC.